The following is a TCR beta chain sequence with its context. TCRdb independently ran MiXCR on the 5' RACE reads; one entry per CDR3 protein. The sample has about 56,000 distinct CDR3 sequences, around 12% seen once. V lost 5 bases, J lost 4 bases, and 8 bases lay in between. Per the germline V gene, CDR1 is SEHNR and CDR2 is FQNEAQ (reference sequence). The CDR3 length is 12 residues. This record belongs to a study of early T cells in non-severe SARS-CoV-2 infection. The overall study: Sequencing of bulk RNA from unsorted whole blood was done, without chain pairing.

This rearrangement joins TRBV7-9 to TRBJ1-1; a possible D gene is TRBD1 (5 bases). Specimen: whole blood. The clonotype originates from an adult who was a healthcare worker with PCR-confirmed SARS-CoV-2 infection or an uninfected control (not recorded which). CDR3 loop: CASSSGTTEAFF. The CDR3 bases are TGTGCCAGCAGCAGCGGGACCACTGAAGCTTTCTTT.